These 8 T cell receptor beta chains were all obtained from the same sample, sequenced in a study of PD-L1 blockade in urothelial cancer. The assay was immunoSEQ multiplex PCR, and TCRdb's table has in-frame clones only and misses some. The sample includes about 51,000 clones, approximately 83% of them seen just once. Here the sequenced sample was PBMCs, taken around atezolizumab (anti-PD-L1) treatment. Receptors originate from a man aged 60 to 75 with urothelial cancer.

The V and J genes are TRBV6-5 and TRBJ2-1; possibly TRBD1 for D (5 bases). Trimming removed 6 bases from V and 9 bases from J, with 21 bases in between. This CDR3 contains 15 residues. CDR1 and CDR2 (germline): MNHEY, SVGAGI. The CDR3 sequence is CASSPPKAGLGEQFF. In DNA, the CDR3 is TGTGCCAGCAGCCCCCCGAAAGCAGGGTTGGGTGAGCAGTTCTTC.

CDR3 sequence: CASSVLAGSYNEQFF. The DNA for the CDR3 is TGTGCCAGCAGTGTATTGGCGGGATCCTACAATGAGCAGTTCTTC. The chain combines TRBV6-1 with TRBJ2-1; a possible D gene is TRBD2 (6 bases). In germline, CDR1 is MNHNS, CDR2 SASEGT. CDR3 length: 15 residues. Trimming shortened V by 4 bases and J by 1 base, and 11 bases separated the two germline ends.

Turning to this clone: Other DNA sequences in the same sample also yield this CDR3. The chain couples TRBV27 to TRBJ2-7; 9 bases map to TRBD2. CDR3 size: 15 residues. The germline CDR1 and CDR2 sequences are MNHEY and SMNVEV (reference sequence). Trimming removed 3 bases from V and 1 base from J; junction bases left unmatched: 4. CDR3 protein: CASSFAAGGSYEQYF. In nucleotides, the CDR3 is TGTGCCAGCAGTTTCGCCGCGGGAGGGTCCTACGAGCAGTACTTC.

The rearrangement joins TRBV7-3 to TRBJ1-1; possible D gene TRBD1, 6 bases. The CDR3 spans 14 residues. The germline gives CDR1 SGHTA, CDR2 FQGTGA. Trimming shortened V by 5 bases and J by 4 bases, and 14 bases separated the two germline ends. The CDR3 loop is CASSLLETGTEAFF. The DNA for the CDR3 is TGTGCCAGCAGCCTCCTGGAGACAGGCACTGAAGCTTTCTTT. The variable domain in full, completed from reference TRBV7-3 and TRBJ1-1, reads GAGVSQTPSNKVTEKGKYVELRCDPISGHTALYWYRQSLGQGPEFLIYFQGTGAADDSGLPNDRFFAVRPEGSVSTLKIQRTERGDSAVYLCASSLLETGTEAFFGQGTRLTVV.

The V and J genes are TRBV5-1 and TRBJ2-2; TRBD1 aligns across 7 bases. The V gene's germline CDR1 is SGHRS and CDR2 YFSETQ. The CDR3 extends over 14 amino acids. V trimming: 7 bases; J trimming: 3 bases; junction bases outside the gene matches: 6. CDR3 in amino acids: CASGTVLDTGELFF. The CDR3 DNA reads TGCGCCAGCGGGACAGTACTAGACACCGGGGAGCTGTTTTTT.

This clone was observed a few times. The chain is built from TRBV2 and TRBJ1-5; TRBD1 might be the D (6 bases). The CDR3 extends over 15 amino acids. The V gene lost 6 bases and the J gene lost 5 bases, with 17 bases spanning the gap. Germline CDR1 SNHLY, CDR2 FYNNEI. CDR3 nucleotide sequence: TGTGCCAGCAGGACCCAGGGGCAGCGGCATCAGCCCCAGCATTTT. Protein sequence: CASRTQGQRHQPQHF.

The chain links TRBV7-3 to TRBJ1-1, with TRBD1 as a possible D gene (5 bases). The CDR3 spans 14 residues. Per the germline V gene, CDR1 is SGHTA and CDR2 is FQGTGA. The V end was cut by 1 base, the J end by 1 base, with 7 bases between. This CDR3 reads CASSLMGGNTEAFF. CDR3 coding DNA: TGTGCCAGCAGCTTAATGGGGGGGAACACTGAAGCTTTCTTT.

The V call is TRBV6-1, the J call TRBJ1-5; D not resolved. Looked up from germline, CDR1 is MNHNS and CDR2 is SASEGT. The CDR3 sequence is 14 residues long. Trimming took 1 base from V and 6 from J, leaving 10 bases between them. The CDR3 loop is CASSEGQRFQPQHF. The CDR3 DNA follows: TGTGCCAGCAGTGAAGGGCAGCGGTTTCAGCCCCAGCATTTT.